This TCR beta chain was documented in a study of Graves' ophthalmopathy and Graves' hyperthyroidism. The CDR3 is 16 residues long. With 6 bases clipped from V and 5 bases from J, the junction kept 15 bases outside the gene matches. RNA served as the template for amplifying TCR beta CDR3 regions. Second-round multiplex PCR came after first-round RT-PCR with HTBI primers. TCRdb analysed the multiplex PCR reads with MiXCR anew, one entry per CDR3 protein. The sample holds about 400,000 distinct CDR3 sequences; roughly 20% are singletons and the top ten take roughly 3%. Notes on this clonotype: Its matching antigen is unknown.

Where ophthalmopathy was absent within 18 months of follow-up, hyperthyroidism was stable. Among the exclusions were patients with other autoimmune diseases, uncontrolled infections, pregnancy or lactation. Regarding the study as a whole: Blood also contained most of the expanded thyroid clonotypes above 0.001 frequency.

The receptor was isolated from a woman younger than 30 with stable Graves' hyperthyroidism. V gene TRBV12-3 or TRBV12-4 combines with J gene TRBJ2-5; 7 bases fit TRBD2. The sequenced material came from peripheral blood. The CDR3 coding sequence is TGTGCCAGCAGCCCCCGGGTGGCGGGAGTGGGGGAGACCCAGTACTTC. Protein: CASSPRVAGVGETQYF.